This TCR beta chain was recorded in a study of T-cell memory formation after mild COVID-19. The study, taken as a whole, reports: CD4+ contracting clones were found mainly in CM and EM, and CD8+ ones in EMRA. There were some responding clones in pre-infection memory, which suggested that cross-reactive memory had joined. Later expanders leaned CD4+, whereas clones that contracted between day 15 and 85 were balanced CD4/CD8.

This clonotype came up a few times. Its target is not known. At one boundary the junction diverges from the germline segment, which might be a read error. The CDR3 has 13 residues. Germline V gives CDR1 SSHAT, CDR2 FNYEAQ (reference sequence). UMIs and sample barcodes were carried by the TCR alpha and TCR beta cDNA libraries that 5'RACE produced using constant-segment primers. TCRdb analysed the 5' RACE reads with MiXCR anew, one entry per CDR3 protein. The sample shows around 470,000 distinct CDR3 sequences, roughly 20% of them seen only once. The receptor comes from an adult woman who had mild COVID-19 (a few samples of this study predate the infection). Cell type and time point are not known. The chain carries TRBV7-7 and TRBJ2-1; 10 bases line up with TRBD2. The specimen sequenced was PBMCs or a T cell subset sorted from them (not recorded which). As DNA, the CDR3 is TGTGCTAGCAGCTGGGCTCTTAGCGGGAGGACCTTCTTC. Translating gives CASSWALSGRTFF. Looking up the rest from reference TRBV7-7 and TRBJ2-1 gives the full variable domain: GAGVSQSPRYKVTKRGQDVTLRCDPISSHATLYWYQQALGQGPEFLTYFNYEAQPDKSGLPSDRFSAERPEGSISTLTIQRTEQRDSAMYRCASSWALSGRTFFGPGTRLTVL.